This T cell receptor beta chain was sequenced in a study of blood T cell repertoires in COVID-19 (dated by TCRdb to about 2020). About the study as a whole: Collaborator samples came from the United States, Italy and Spain and covered acute and convalescent phases of COVID-19. The material from the prospective study consisted of cDNA or gDNA derived from T cells, B-cell-depleted T cells, or PBMCs. HLA class I and class II types, where available, came from metadata supplied by the sample provider rather than from assay-based typing. A de-identified subject ID, COVID-19 status, age in years and sex were almost always included in the sample metadata. Samples came from the ongoing ImmuneRACE study (first 160 participants) plus 1,254 subjects from 6 global collaborators. The repertoires were released in a freely available public database meant as a resource for research on the immune response to SARS-CoV-2. The dataset comprised deeply sampled blood TCRbeta repertoires from subjects exposed to, actively infected with, or recovered from COVID-19. On the study overall, not on this receptor specifically: Clinical and demographic metadata were provided uncurated, with the amount varying by source and participant.

Looking up the germline V gene (reference sequence) yields CDR1 SGHKS and CDR2 YYEKEE. Spanning cysteine to phenylalanine, the CDR3 consists of 16 amino acids. The only DNA kept is the CDR3, 48 bases in frame from the first base. Trimming removed 1 base from V and 5 bases from J, leaving 17 bases between the germline ends. The collaborating institutions used their own protocols to collect whole blood in K2EDTA tubes. For TCRbeta analysis, collaborators shipped samples as frozen whole blood, isolated PBMCs, or DNA extracted from either of those sample types. TCRbeta CDR3 regions were amplified from genomic DNA using the immunoSEQ Assay, a bias-controlled multiplex PCR. On the authors' methods: Nucleated cell counts per sample were estimated from amplification of reference gene primers within the assay. Sequence reads were collapsed and filtered to measure the absolute abundance of every unique TCRbeta CDR3 rearrangement. For each sample, productive Simpson clonality was calculated by taking the square root of Simpson's diversity index across productive rearrangements. This immuneACCESS table, as held by TCRdb, lists in-frame sequences with V and J called but not all clones. Of the missing ones, under half trace to an unresolved V gene in checked studies; the others have no known cause. V and J calls and clone size are those listed in that table; D and trimming were worked out from the DNA. The sample includes tens of thousands of clones, with roughly 85% observed a single time. The leading ten clones occupy 18% of the sample.

Comments on this clone: Its specific antigen is unknown. The record has no base qualities; no much larger clone is one base away.

Sequenced material: peripheral blood. This TCR was recovered from a human donor in a cohort sampled during active COVID-19. The sequence links TRBV5-5 to TRBJ2-3; the D gene lacks a confident call. The CDR3 loop reads CASSLRSGTTGDTQYF. The sequenced DNA: TGTGCCAGCAGCTTGAGGTCTGGTACTACCGGAGATACGCAGTATTTT. The entire variable domain, with the stretches around the CDR3 drawn from the reference TRBV5-5 and TRBJ2-3 proteins, is DAGVTQSPTHLIKTRGQQVTLRCSPISGHKSVSWYQQVLGQGPQFIFQYYEKEERGRGNFPDRFSARQFPNYSSELNVNALLLGDSALYLCASSLRSGTTGDTQYFGPGTRLTVL.